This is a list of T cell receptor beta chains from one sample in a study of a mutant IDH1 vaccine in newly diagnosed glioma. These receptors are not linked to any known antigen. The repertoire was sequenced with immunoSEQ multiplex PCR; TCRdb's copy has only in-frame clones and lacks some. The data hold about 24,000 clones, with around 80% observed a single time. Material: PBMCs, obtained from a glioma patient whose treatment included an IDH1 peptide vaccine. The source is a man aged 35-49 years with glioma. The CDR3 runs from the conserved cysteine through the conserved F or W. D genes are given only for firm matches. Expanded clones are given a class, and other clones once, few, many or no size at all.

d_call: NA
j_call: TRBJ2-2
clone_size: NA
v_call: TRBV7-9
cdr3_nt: TGTGCCAGCAGCTTAACTCAGATTGCGGGTGGTAACACCGGGGAGCTGTTTTTT
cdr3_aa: CASSLTQIAGGNTGELFF

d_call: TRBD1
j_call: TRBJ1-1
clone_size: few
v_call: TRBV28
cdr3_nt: TGTGCCAGCAGTCCGGGACAGGGTAGGTTGTTCTTT
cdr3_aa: CASSPGQGRLFF

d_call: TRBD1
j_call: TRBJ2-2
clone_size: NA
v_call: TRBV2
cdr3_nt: TGTGCCAGCAGTGATAACAGGGGCTCTACCGGGGAGCTGTTTTTT
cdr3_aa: CASSDNRGSTGELFF

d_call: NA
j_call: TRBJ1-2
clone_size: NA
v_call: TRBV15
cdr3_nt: TGTGCCACCAGCACGGGGGGGATTGACTATGGCTACACCTTC
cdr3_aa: CATSTGGIDYGYTF

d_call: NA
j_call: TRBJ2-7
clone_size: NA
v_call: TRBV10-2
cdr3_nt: TGCGCCAGCAGGGGGGTCAAGCCCTACGAGCAGTACTTC
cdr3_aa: CASRGVKPYEQYF

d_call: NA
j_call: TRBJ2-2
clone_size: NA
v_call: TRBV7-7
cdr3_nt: TGTGCCAGCAGCTTAATGGTGAACACCGGGGAGCTGTTTTTT
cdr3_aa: CASSLMVNTGELFF

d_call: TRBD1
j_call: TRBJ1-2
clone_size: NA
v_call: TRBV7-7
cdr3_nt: TGTGCCAGCAGCTTAGCAAACAAGGGACAGGGCCCGGTCGTCTATGGCTACACCTTC
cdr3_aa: CASSLANKGQGPVVYGYTF

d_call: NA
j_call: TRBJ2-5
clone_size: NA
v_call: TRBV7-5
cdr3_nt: TGTGTCAGAAGCCCGGAGGGGAGCAGGGAGACCCAGTACTTC
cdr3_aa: CVRSPEGSRETQYF

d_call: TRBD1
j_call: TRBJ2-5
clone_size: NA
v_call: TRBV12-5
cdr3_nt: TGTGCTAGCGGACAGGGTCAGGAGACCCAGTACTTC
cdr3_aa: CASGQGQETQYF

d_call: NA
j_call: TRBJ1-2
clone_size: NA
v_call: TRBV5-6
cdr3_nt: TGTGCCAGCAGGAGACAGAACTATGGCTACACCTTC
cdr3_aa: CASRRQNYGYTF

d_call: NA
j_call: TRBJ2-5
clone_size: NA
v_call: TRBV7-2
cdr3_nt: TGTGCCAGCAGCTTATCTGGCAGGGCTGGGTCGGAGACCCAGTACTTC
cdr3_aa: CASSLSGRAGSETQYF

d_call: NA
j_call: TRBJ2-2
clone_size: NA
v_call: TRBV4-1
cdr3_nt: TGCGCCAGCAGCCAAGTATGGCGGGGGGAGCTGTTTTTT
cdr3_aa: CASSQVWRGELFF

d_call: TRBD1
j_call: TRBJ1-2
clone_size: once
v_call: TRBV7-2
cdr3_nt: TGTGCCAGCAGCGCCTCCGGGACAGGGGATGGCTACACCTTC
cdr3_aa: CASSASGTGDGYTF

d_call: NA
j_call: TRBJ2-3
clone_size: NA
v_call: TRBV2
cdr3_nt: TGTGCCAGCAGTAGAAGCACAGATACGCAGTATTTT
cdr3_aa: CASSRSTDTQYF

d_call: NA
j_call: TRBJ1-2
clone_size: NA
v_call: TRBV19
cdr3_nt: TGTGCCAGTAGTCCCCTGTCGGGGGTTGCCTATGGCTACACCTTC
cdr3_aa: CASSPLSGVAYGYTF

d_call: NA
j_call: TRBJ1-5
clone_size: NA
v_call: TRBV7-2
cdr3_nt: TGTGCCAGCAGCTTTTCAGGGGTTAGCAATCAGCCCCAGCATTTT
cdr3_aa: CASSFSGVSNQPQHF

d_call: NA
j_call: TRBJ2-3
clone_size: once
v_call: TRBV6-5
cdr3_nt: TGTGCCAGCAGTTACATCGGACGCCGATCCACAGATACGCAGTATTTT
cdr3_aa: CASSYIGRRSTDTQYF

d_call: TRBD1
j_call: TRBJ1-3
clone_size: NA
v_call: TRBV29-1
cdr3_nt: TGCAGCGCATCGGACAGGGTGGGTGGAAACACCATATATTTT
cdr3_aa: CSASDRVGGNTIYF

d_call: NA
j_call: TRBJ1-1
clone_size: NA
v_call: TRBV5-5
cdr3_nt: TGTGCCAGCAGCTTGGAACAGAACCTGAACACTGAAGCTTTCTTT
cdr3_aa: CASSLEQNLNTEAFF

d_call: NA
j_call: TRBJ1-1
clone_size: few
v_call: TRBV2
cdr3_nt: TGTGCCAGGGCGGGGCCGAACAGGGCCTCGAACACTGAAGCTTTCTTT
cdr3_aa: CARAGPNRASNTEAFF

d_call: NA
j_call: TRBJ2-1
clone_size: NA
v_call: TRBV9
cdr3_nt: TGTGCCAGCAGCGTAGACAGCGAGCAGTTCTTC
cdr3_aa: CASSVDSEQFF

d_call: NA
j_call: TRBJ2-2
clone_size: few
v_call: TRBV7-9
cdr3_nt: TGTGCCAGCAGCTTAGACCCCCGGACCGGGGAGCTGTTTTTT
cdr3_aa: CASSLDPRTGELFF

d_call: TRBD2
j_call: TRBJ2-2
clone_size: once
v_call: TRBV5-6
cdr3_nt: TGTGCCAGCAGCTCCCCTAGCGGGAGTTTCACCGGGGAGCTGTTTTTT
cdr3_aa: CASSSPSGSFTGELFF

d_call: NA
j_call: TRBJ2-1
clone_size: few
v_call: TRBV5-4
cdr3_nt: TGTGCCAGCAGCTTGGGAGGGAGCTCCTACAATGAGCAGTTCTTC
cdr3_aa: CASSLGGSSYNEQFF

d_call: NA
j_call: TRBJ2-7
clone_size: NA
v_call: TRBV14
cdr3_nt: TGTGCCAGCAGCCAAGATTTTGAGCAGTACTTC
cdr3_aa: CASSQDFEQYF

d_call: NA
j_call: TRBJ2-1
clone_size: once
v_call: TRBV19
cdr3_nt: TGTGCCAGTAGCCCCCCTAGAGGCCCCTACAATGAGCAGTTCTTC
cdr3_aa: CASSPPRGPYNEQFF

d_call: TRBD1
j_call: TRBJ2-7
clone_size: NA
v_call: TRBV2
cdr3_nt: TGTGCCAGCAGTGAATCTTCAGGGGGCATGTACGAGCAGTACTTC
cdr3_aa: CASSESSGGMYEQYF

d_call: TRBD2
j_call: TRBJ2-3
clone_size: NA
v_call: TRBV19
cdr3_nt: TGTGCCAGTAGTATAGGCGGGGGGCTTACAGATACGCAGTATTTT
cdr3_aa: CASSIGGGLTDTQYF

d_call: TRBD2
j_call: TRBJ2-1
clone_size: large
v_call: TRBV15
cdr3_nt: TGTGCCACCAGCCGGGGACTAGCAGCCTACAATGAGCAGTTCTTC
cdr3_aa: CATSRGLAAYNEQFF

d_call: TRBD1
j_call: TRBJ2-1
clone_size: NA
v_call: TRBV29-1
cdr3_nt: TGCAGCGTTGAAAGGGACAGGGACAATGAGCAGTTCTTC
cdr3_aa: CSVERDRDNEQFF

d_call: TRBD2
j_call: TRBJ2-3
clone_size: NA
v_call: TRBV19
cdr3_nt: TGTGCCAGTAGTATAGGGACTAGCCCAGATACGCAGTATTTT
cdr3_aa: CASSIGTSPDTQYF

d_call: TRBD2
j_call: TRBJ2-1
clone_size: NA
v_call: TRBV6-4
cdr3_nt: TGTGCCAGCAGTGACTCGGCGAGCGGGGGCAATGAGCAGTTCTTC
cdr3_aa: CASSDSASGGNEQFF

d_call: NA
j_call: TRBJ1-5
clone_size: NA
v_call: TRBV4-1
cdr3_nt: TGCGCCAGCAGCCAAGATCGAGGAGGGTATCAGCCCCAGCATTTT
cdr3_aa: CASSQDRGGYQPQHF

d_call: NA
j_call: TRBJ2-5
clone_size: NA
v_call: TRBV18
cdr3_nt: TGTGCCAGCTCACCACGGGAGACCCAGTACTTC
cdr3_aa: CASSPRETQYF

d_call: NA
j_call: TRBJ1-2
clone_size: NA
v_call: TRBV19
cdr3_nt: TGTGCCAGTAGTATAATAGAAAGTCGGTCCCGTGGCTACACCTTC
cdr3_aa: CASSIIESRSRGYTF

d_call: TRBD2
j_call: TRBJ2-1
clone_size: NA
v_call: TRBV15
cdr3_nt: TGTGCCACCAGCGGAGGGACTAGCGGCCACAATGAGCAGTTCTTC
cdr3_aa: CATSGGTSGHNEQFF

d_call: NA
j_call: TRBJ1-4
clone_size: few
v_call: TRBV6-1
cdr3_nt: TGTGCCAGCGAGGGCGCAACTAATGAAAAACTGTTTTTT
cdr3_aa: CASEGATNEKLFF

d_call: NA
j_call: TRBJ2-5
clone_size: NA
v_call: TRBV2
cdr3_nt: TGTGCCAGCAGTTATGGATACAGGGAAGAGACCCAGTACTTC
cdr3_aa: CASSYGYREETQYF

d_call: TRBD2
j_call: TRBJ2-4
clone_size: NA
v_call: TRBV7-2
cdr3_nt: TGTGCCAGCAGCTTAGCGGGAGGGAAAAACATTCAGTACTTC
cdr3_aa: CASSLAGGKNIQYF

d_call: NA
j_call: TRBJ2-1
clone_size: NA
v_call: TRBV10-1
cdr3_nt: TGCGCCAGCAGTGAGTCCAGAGGAGCCTATGAGCAGTTCTTC
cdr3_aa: CASSESRGAYEQFF

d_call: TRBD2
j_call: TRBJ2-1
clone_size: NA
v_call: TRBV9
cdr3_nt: TGTGCCAGCAGCGTAGATCTAGCGGGGTACAATGAGCAGTTCTTC
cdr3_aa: CASSVDLAGYNEQFF

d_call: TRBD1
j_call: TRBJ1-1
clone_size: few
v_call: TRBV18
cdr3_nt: TGTGCCAGCTCACCACGGGGGACAGGGGGCCTGTGGACTGAAGCTTTCTTT
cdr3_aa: CASSPRGTGGLWTEAFF